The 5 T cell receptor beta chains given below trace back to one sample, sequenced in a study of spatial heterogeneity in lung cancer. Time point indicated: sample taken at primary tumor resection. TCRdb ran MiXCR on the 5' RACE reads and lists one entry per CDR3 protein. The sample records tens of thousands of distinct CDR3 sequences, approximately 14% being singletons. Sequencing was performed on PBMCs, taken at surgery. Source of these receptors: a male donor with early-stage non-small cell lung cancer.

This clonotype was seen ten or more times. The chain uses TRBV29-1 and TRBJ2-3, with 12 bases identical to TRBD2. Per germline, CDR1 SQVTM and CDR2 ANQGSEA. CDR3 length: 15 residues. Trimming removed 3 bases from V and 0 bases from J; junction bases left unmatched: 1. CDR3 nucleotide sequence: TGCAGCGTTGAGGGGACTAGCGGGAGCACAGATACGCAGTATTTT. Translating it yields CSVEGTSGSTDTQYF.

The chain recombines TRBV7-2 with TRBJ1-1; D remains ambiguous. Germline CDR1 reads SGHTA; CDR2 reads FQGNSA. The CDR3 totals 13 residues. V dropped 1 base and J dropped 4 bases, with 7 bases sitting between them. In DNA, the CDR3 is TGTGCCAGCAGCTTAGGAGGGAGCACTGAAGCTTTCTTT. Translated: CASSLGGSTEAFF.

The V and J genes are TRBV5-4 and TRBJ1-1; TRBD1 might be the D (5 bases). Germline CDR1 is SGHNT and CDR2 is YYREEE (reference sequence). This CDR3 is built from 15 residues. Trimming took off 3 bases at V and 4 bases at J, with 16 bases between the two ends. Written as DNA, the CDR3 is TGTGCCAGCAGCTCCGGGACCAAGGTGGGCACTGAAGCTTTCTTT. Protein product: CASSSGTKVGTEAFF.

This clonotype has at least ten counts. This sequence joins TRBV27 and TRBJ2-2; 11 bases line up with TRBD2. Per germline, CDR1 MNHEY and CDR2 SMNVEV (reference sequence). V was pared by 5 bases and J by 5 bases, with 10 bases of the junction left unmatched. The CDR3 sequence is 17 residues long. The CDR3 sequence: CASSPRVAGGQTGELFF. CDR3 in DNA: TGTGCCAGCAGTCCCCGGGTAGCGGGGGGGCAAACCGGGGAGCTGTTTTTT.

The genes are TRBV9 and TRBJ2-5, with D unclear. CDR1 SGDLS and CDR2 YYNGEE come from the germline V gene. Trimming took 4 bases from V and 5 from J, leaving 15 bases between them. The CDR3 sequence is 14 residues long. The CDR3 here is CASSSHGRQETQYF. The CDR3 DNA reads TGTGCCAGCAGCTCCCACGGCAGGCAGGAGACCCAGTACTTC.